This TCR beta chain came from a study of monozygotic twins with inflammatory bowel disease. The CDR3 contains 17 residues. Germline CDR1 reads SGHTA; CDR2 reads FQGNSA. TCRdb reworked the 5' RACE reads into one entry per CDR3 protein, no DNA. The sample data list 300,000 to 400,000 distinct CDR3 sequences. The chain uses TRBV7-2 and TRBJ2-1; the D gene TCRdb calls, TRBD2, cannot be checked with no DNA. The clonotype comes from a human donor with ulcerative colitis or Crohn's disease, or a healthy co-twin of an affected twin (not recorded which). Sequences were obtained from blood. CDR3 in amino acids: CASSPRLAGGFYNEQFF.